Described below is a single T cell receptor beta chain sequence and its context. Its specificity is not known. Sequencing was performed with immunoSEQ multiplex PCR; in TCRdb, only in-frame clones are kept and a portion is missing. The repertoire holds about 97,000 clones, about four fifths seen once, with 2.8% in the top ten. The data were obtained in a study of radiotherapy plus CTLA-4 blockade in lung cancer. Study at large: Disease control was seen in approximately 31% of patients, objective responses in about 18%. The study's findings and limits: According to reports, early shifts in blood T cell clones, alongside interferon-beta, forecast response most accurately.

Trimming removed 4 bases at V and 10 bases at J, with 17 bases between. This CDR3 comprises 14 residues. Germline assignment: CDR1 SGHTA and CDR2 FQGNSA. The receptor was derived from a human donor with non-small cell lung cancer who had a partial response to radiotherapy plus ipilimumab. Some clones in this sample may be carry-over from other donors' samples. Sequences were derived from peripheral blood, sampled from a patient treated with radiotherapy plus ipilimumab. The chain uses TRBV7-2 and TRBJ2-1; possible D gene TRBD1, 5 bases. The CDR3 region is CASSSIALKGEQFF. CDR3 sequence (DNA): TGTGCCAGCAGCTCCATCGCCCTTAAGGGGGAGCAGTTCTTC.